This entry concerns a single T cell receptor beta chain. Trimming took 5 bases from V and 1 from J; bases not matched to a gene: 15. The CDR3 runs 19 residues. Germline loops: CDR1 MGHRA, CDR2 YSYEKL. TCRdb's copy holds only in-frame clones and misses some; the assay was immunoSEQ multiplex PCR. The table includes around 80,000 clones, under 95% detected once. The record originates from a study of T cell changes during pregnancy in multiple sclerosis. This rearrangement joins TRBV4-1 to TRBJ1-5; 9 bases agree with TRBD1. The sequenced sample was peripheral blood, obtained before pregnancy. This clonotype was obtained from a female donor with multiple sclerosis, enrolled in a pregnancy study. This CDR3 reads CASSFRDRVKSGSNQPQHF. The CDR3, as DNA: TGCGCCAGCAGCTTCCGGGACAGGGTCAAAAGTGGGAGCAATCAGCCCCAGCATTTT.